This TCR beta chain was captured by sequencing in a study of cytomegalovirus exposure and HLA in healthy donors. Study-level information: HLA-typed donors contributed 65 million to 85 million unique TCRs, which were held in an early data release. The study, taken as a whole, reports: Researchers counted approximately 160 TCR beta chains as cytomegalovirus-associated. Specificity for CMV antigens was confirmed in vitro for three of the CMV-associated chains. Most subjects' HLA-A and HLA-B alleles were reportedly predicted from TCR beta sequences.

Remarks on this clone: No antigen is known for it.

The PCR had 60 Vbeta and 13 Jbeta primers. The table came from immunoSEQ multiplex PCR; TCRdb's copy has only in-frame clones and leaves some out. Of about 120,000 clones listed, approximately 70% are singletons. Sequencing input: PBMCs. The origin of this receptor is a woman aged 35 to 49 in good health and CMV-seropositive.

The chain's CDR3 is CASSPAAAASGGYGYTF. Here the CDR3 DNA reads TGCGCCAGCAGCCCCGCCGCGGCCGCCTCCGGGGGCTATGGCTACACCTTC. The chain uses TRBV4-3 and TRBJ1-2; tentative D call: TRBD1 (5 bases). This CDR3 contains 17 residues. Germline assignment: CDR1 LGHNA and CDR2 YSLEER. Trimming cost V 4 bases and J 4 bases, with 22 bases left between them.